The T cell receptor beta chain described here comes from a study of blood T cell repertoires in COVID-19. Study-wide context: COVID-19 samples collected from the United States, Italy and Spain covered acute and convalescent phases. Nucleic acid was either cDNA or gDNA, and it came from T cells, B-cell-depleted T cells, or PBMCs.

As handled by the study authors: Reference gene primer amplification yielded estimated nucleated cell counts. The repertoire was sequenced with immunoSEQ multiplex PCR; TCRdb's copy has only in-frame clones and lacks some. V and J calls and clone size come straight from that table; D and trimming were deduced from the DNA. The data contain roughly 120,000 clones, 76% of them singletons. Sequencing was performed on peripheral blood. This TCR came from an elderly woman with acute or convalescent COVID-19.

For the CDR3, the DNA is TGTGCCAGCAGCTTAGTTTTCAGGGGCCCCACCGGGGAGCTGTTTTTT. This codes for CASSLVFRGPTGELFF. The chain combines TRBV7-2 with TRBJ2-2; D is perhaps TRBD1 (6 bases). The CDR3 has 16 amino acids. V shed 1 base and J shed 4 bases, with 13 bases lying between them. CDR1 and CDR2 from the germline V gene are SGHTA and FQGNSA.